Listed below are T cell receptor beta chains from one sample, sequenced in a study of technical replicates of blood from a handful of donors. Profiling relied on immunoSEQ multiplex PCR, and the TCRdb table lists in-frame clones only, not all of them. The table records tens of thousands of clones, 95% to 99% of them present only once. The sample was T cells isolated from PBMCs. All receptors derive from a human donor in good health. The CDR3 runs from the conserved cysteine through the conserved F or W. The order of the fields is D gene, J gene, V gene, clone size, CDR3 DNA, CDR3 protein. D genes are given only for firm matches. Clone size appears in some rows only: once, few, many, or a class for an expanded clone.

-	TRBJ2-1	TRBV5-1	-	TGCGCCAGCAGCCTACGCGTGGACAATGAGCAGTTCTTC	CASSLRVDNEQFF
TRBD1	TRBJ1-1	TRBV5-6	-	TGTGCCAGCAGCTTGGGACAGGGGGTTTTTCGGGGCACTGAAGCTTTCTTT	CASSLGQGVFRGTEAFF
TRBD1	TRBJ1-2	TRBV2	-	TGTGCCAGCAGAACTTCAGGGGGAATCTATGGCTACACCTTC	CASRTSGGIYGYTF
TRBD1	TRBJ1-2	TRBV5-1	-	TGCGCCAGCAGCTTGTTCCGGGACAGGCTATTCTATGGCTACACCTTC	CASSLFRDRLFYGYTF
TRBD2	TRBJ2-7	TRBV27	-	TGTGCCAGCAGTTTAGGTCCCGGGAGGGCCTACGAGCAGTACTTC	CASSLGPGRAYEQYF
-	TRBJ1-2	TRBV6-1	-	TGTGCCAGCAGGGGCGGGTTTAGTGGCTACACCTTC	CASRGGFSGYTF
-	TRBJ1-5	TRBV11-2	-	TGTGCCAGCAGCCCCAGTTATAATCAGCCCCAGCATTTT	CASSPSYNQPQHF
-	TRBJ1-3	TRBV4-3	-	TGCGCCAGCAGCCAAGTTCCGGGGACTGGAAACACCATATATTTT	CASSQVPGTGNTIYF
-	TRBJ2-7	TRBV28	-	TGTGCCAGCAGTTTTGAAGGATCAACTGAGCGGTCGTACTTC	CASSFEGSTERSYF
-	TRBJ1-3	TRBV19	-	TGTGCCAGTAGAGCCCCCGGAAACACCATATATTTT	CASRAPGNTIYF
-	TRBJ2-7	TRBV6-1	-	TGTGCCAGCAGTGAATCAAACAGGGCGGTTGGGTACGAGCAGTACTTC	CASSESNRAVGYEQYF
TRBD1	TRBJ1-4	TRBV2	-	TGTGCCGTAAAAGCTCCCAGGGCGGGGACAGAACTGTTTTTT	CAVKAPRAGTELFF
-	TRBJ1-5	TRBV5-8	-	TGTGCCAGCAGCTTTCATCTGGCAAGCAATCAGCCCCAGCATTTT	CASSFHLASNQPQHF
-	TRBJ2-3	TRBV30	-	TGTGCCTGGAGTGTACCCGGAGAGGCAGATACGCAGTATTTT	CAWSVPGEADTQYF
-	TRBJ2-1	TRBV6-6	-	TGTGCCAGCAGCCAAAATGAGCAGTTCTTC	CASSQNEQFF
-	TRBJ1-2	TRBV2	-	TGTGCCAGCAGTGAAGCTGGCGGATTTGACTATGGCTACACCTTC	CASSEAGGFDYGYTF
-	TRBJ1-4	TRBV7-2	-	TGTGCCAGCAGCCGCGGTACTAATGAAAAACTGTTTTTT	CASSRGTNEKLFF
TRBD1	TRBJ1-2	TRBV29-1	-	TGCAGCGTGGGGGCCTGGACAGGGGCCAATGGCTACACCTTC	CSVGAWTGANGYTF
-	TRBJ1-2	TRBV19	-	TGTGCCAGTAGTAGTCAAGGAGGGCCCTACTATGGCTACACCTTC	CASSSQGGPYYGYTF
-	TRBJ1-5	TRBV28	-	TGTGCCAGCACCCTCGACTTTTACAATCAGCCCCAGCATTTT	CASTLDFYNQPQHF
-	TRBJ2-3	TRBV7-8	-	TGTGCCAGCAGCTTAGCGCTCGGGCAGGGGAGAGGCACAGATACGCAGTATTTT	CASSLALGQGRGTDTQYF
TRBD1	TRBJ1-1	TRBV10-2	-	TGCGCCAGCTCTTCCGGGACAGGTGGAATTCGGTACACTGAAGCTTTCTTT	CASSSGTGGIRYTEAFF
TRBD1	TRBJ2-1	TRBV19	-	TGTGCCAGTAGCGGTACAGGGGGCGTCTACAATGAGCAGTTCTTC	CASSGTGGVYNEQFF
TRBD1	TRBJ1-4	TRBV4-3	-	TGCGCCAGCAGCCTCAGGGGGAGTGAAAAACTGTTTTTT	CASSLRGSEKLFF
-	TRBJ2-1	TRBV11-2	once	TGTGCCAGCAGCTTAGTCCGGGGGTGGAATGAGCAGTTCTTC	CASSLVRGWNEQFF
-	TRBJ1-2	TRBV27	-	TGTGCCAGCAGTTTGGGCAGATCCTATGGCTACACCTTC	CASSLGRSYGYTF
-	TRBJ2-1	TRBV19	-	TGTGCCAGTAGTATAGGGTTGGCCCTCCTTTACAATGAGCAGTTCTTC	CASSIGLALLYNEQFF
-	TRBJ2-7	TRBV5-1	-	TGCGCCAGCAGCTTGCCGGGGTCTTCCTACGAGCAGTACTTC	CASSLPGSSYEQYF
TRBD1	TRBJ2-3	TRBV7-3	-	TGTGCCAGCAGCCGACAGGGAGGCACAGATACGCAGTATTTT	CASSRQGGTDTQYF
-	TRBJ2-5	TRBV4-1	once	TGCGCCAGCAGCCAAGCACGGCATCCGGGACTAGAGACCCAGTACTTC	CASSQARHPGLETQYF
-	TRBJ2-3	TRBV29-1	-	TGCAGCGTTGTCCCCCTAGTGGGTACAGATACGCAGTATTTT	CSVVPLVGTDTQYF
-	TRBJ2-7	TRBV7-8	-	TGTGCCAGCAGCTACAAGCCGGGACTTCGATCCTACGAGCAGTACTTC	CASSYKPGLRSYEQYF
-	TRBJ2-2	TRBV7-9	-	TGTGCCAGCAGCTCGACAGGCTTGAACACCGGGGAGCTGTTTTTT	CASSSTGLNTGELFF
-	TRBJ1-4	TRBV25-1	-	TGTGCCAGCAGTGCCTTCGGGGGGGGTGTTGATGAAAAACTGTTTTTT	CASSAFGGGVDEKLFF
TRBD2	TRBJ2-7	TRBV7-6	-	TGTGCCAGCAGCCCAGGACTAGCGGGGGACTACGAGCAGTACTTC	CASSPGLAGDYEQYF
TRBD2	TRBJ2-7	TRBV13	-	TGTGCCAGCAGCCTCGGACTAGGATCCTACGAGCAGTACTTC	CASSLGLGSYEQYF
-	TRBJ2-3	TRBV4-2	-	TGTGCCAGCAGCCAAGACTGGAGCGGCTTAACCACAGATACGCAGTATTTT	CASSQDWSGLTTDTQYF
-	TRBJ2-2	TRBV7-3	-	TGTGCCAGCAGCTTAGGCAGGGGCAACACCGGGGAGCTGTTTTTT	CASSLGRGNTGELFF
-	TRBJ2-2	TRBV4-2	-	TGTGCCAGCAGCCAAGATACTACAGGGATCGGCGGGGAGCTGTTTTTT	CASSQDTTGIGGELFF
TRBD2	TRBJ2-7	TRBV4-1	-	TGCGCCAGCAGCCACAAGGGACTAGCAAGCAACGAGCAGTACTTC	CASSHKGLASNEQYF
TRBD2	TRBJ2-1	TRBV7-9	-	TGTGCCAGCAGCTCCACTAGCGGGAGGGCCCATAATGAGCAGTTCTTC	CASSSTSGRAHNEQFF
-	TRBJ2-7	TRBV5-3	once	TGTGCCAGAATGAGAGGAATTCCCTACGAGCAGTACTTC	CARMRGIPYEQYF
-	TRBJ1-1	TRBV7-2	-	TGTGCCAGCAGCTGGAGACAGGCTGAAGCTTTCTTT	CASSWRQAEAFF